This note documents a single T cell receptor beta chain sequence. Its target is unknown. These data originate in a study of Ad26.COV2.S vaccination and SARS-CoV-2 variants. On the study more broadly: Donor got 5x10^10 or 1x10^11 viral particles of Ad26.COV2.S.

The protocol was immunoSEQ multiplex PCR, while the TCRdb copy is restricted to in-frame clones and leaves out a portion. Altogether roughly 380,000 clones are present, roughly 81% being singletons, with the ten largest covering 3% to 4%. Regarding the study as a whole: Vaccinees displayed broader spike-specific TCR repertoires than placebo recipients.

Treatment in this sample: some 20 received Ad26.COV2.S at low or high dose, single or two shots; a few received placebo; per-sample allocation not given. Collection of the samples took place on day 63 after the first injection of vaccine or placebo. The donor's status was that of an adult aged 18-55 years in Boston. The sequence derives from a person aged 18 to 59 who received the Ad26.COV2.S COVID-19 vaccine or a placebo. This material consisted of peripheral blood, taken in a trial of Ad26.COV2.S vaccine versus placebo.

Here the CDR3 reads CASSQDEAGGITGYTF. The CDR3 region has the DNA TGCGCCAGCAGCCAAGATGAAGCAGGGGGAATTACTGGCTACACCTTC. The chain couples TRBV4-3 to TRBJ1-2; 7 nucleotides align to TRBD1. Per the germline V gene, CDR1 is LGHNA and CDR2 is YSLEER. The CDR3 has 16 residues. Trimming cost V 0 bases and J 7 bases; bases outside gene matches: 11.